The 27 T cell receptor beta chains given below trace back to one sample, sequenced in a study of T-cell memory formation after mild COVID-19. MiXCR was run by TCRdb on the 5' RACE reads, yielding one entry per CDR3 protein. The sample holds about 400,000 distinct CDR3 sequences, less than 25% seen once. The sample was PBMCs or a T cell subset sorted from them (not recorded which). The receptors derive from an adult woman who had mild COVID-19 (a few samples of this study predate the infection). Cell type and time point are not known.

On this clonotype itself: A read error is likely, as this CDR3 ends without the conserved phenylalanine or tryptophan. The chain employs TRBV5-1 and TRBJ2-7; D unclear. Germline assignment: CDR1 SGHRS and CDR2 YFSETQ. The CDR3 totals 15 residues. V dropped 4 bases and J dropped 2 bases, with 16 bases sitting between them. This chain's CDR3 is CASSQDPGPAYEQYL. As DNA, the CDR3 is TGCGCCAGCAGCCAAGATCCAGGCCCCGCCTACGAGCAGTACTTG.

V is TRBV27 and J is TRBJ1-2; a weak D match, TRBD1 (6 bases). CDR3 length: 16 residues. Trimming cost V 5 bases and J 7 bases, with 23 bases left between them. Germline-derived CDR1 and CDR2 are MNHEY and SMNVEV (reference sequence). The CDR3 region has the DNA TGTGCCAGCAGTGCCCCCGGGACACTCAACGTGGGTGGCTACACCTTC. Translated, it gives CASSAPGTLNVGGYTF.

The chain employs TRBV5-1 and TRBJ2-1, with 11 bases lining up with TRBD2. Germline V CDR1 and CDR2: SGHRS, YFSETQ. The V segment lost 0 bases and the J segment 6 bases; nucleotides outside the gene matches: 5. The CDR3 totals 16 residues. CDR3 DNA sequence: TGCGCCAGCAGCTTGGGTCTAGCGGGAGGTTTCAATGAGCAGTTCTTC. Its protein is CASSLGLAGGFNEQFF.

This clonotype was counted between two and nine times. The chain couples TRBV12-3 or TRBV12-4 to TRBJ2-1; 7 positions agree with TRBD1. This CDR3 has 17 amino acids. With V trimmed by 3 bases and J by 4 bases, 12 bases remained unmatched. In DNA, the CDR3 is TGTGCCAGCAGTTTTCGTAGATCGGGACAGCTATACAATGAGCAGTTCTTC. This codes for CASSFRRSGQLYNEQFF.

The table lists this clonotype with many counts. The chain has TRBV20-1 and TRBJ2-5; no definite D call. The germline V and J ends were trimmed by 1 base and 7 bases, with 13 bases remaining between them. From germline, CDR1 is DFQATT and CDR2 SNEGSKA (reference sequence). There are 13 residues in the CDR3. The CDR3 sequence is CSARASGLGTQYF. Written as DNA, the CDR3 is TGCAGTGCTAGAGCCTCTGGCCTTGGGACCCAGTACTTC.

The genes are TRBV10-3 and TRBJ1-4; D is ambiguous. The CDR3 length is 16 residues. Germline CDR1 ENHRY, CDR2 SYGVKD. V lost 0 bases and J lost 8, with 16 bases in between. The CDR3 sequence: CAISESPTQTGEKLFF. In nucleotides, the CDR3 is TGTGCCATCAGTGAGTCGCCGACTCAAACGGGCGAAAAACTGTTTTTT.

The CDR3 spells CASSFRSQRLANNEQFF. The CDR3 DNA reads TGTGCCAGCAGCTTCCGTTCCCAAAGGCTAGCCAACAATGAGCAGTTCTTC. The V gene is TRBV5-6, the J gene TRBJ2-1; maybe TRBD2 (5 bases). Trimming cost V 2 bases and J 5 bases, with 20 bases left between them. CDR3 length: 17 amino acids. Germline values: CDR1 SGHDT, CDR2 YYEEEE.

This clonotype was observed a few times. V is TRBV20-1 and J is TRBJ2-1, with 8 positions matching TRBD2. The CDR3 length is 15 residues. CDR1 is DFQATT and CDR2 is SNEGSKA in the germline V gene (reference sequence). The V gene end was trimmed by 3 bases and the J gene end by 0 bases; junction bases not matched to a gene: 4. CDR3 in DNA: TGCAGTGCTAGCGGGAGGGAGCCCTCCTACAATGAGCAGTTCTTC. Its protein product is CSASGREPSYNEQFF.

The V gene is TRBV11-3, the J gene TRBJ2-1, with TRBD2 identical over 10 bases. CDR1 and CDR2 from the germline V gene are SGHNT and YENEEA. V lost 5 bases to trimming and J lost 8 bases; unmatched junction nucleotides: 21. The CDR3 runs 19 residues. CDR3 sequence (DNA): TGTGCCAGCAGCCCCCGGGGTGCTAGCGGGAGCGTTGTCGTATATGAGCAGTTCTTC. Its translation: CASSPRGASGSVVVYEQFF.

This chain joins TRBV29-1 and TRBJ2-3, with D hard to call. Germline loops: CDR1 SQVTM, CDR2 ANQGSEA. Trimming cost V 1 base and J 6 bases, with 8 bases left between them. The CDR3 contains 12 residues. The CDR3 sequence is CSVEARRDTQYF. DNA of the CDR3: TGCAGCGTTGAAGCCCGCCGGGATACGCAGTATTTT.

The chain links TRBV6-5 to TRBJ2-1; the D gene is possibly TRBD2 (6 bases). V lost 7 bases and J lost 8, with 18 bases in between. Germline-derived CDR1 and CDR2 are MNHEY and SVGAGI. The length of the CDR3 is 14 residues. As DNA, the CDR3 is TGTGCCAGCAAACGGACGGAGGGCGCCTATGAGCAGTTCTTC. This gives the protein CASKRTEGAYEQFF.

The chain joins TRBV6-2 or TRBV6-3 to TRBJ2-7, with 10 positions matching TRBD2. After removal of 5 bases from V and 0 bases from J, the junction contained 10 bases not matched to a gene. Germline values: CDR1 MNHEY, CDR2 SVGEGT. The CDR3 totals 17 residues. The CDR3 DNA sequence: TGTGCCAGCAGTCCAACGACTAGCGGGTATCCCTCCTACGAGCAGTACTTC. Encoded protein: CASSPTTSGYPSYEQYF.

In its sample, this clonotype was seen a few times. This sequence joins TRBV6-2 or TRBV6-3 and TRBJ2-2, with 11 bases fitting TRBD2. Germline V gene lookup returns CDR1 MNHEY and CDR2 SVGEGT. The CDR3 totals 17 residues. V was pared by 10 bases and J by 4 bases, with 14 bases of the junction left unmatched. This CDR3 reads CAISGTSGTPGTGELFF. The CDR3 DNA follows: TGTGCCATTTCCGGGACTAGCGGTACTCCGGGCACCGGGGAGCTGTTTTTT.

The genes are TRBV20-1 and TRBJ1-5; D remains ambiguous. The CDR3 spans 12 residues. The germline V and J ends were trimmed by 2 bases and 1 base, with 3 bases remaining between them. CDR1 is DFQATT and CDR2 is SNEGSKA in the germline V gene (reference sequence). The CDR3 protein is CSARSSNQPQHF. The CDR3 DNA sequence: TGCAGTGCTAGAAGCAGCAATCAGCCCCAGCATTTT.

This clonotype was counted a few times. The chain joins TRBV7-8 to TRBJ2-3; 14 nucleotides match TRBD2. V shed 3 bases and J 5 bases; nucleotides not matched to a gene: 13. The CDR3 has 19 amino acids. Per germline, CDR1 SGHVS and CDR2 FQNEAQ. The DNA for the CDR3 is TGTGCCAGCAGCTTCCCCCTACTCCCCGGACTAGCGGGAGGAGATACGCAGTATTTT. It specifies CASSFPLLPGLAGGDTQYF.

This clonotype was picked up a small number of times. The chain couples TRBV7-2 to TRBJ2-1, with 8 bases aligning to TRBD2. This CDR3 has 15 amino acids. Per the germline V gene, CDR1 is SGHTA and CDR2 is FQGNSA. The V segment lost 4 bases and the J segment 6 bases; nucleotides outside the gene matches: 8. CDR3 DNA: TGTGCCAGCAGCTCAACCGGGACTAGGCCCAATGAGCAGTTCTTC. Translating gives CASSSTGTRPNEQFF.

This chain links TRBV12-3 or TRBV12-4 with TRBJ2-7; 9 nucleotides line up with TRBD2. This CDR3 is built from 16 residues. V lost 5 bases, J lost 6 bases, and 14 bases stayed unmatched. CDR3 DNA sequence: TGTGCCAGCAGTCCTGGCCGAAGCGGGGGGCCCTCCGAGCAGTACTTC. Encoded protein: CASSPGRSGGPSEQYF.

The CDR3 reads CASSPLREALGEQYF. The CDR3 DNA is TGTGCCAGCAGCCCCTTGCGGGAGGCACTGGGCGAGCAGTACTTC. The chain employs TRBV6-5 and TRBJ2-7; 8 bases are a match to TRBD2. The junction had 13 bases not matched to a gene; V was cut back by 6 bases and J by 6 bases. Germline CDR1 reads MNHEY; CDR2 reads SVGAGI. The CDR3 is 15 residues long.

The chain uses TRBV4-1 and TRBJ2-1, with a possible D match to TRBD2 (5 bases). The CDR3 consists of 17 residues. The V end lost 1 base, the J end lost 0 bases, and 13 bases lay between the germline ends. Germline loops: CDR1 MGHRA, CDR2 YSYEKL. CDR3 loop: CASSQGTAESSYNEQFF. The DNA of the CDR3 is TGCGCCAGCAGCCAAGGAACAGCGGAGAGCTCCTACAATGAGCAGTTCTTC.

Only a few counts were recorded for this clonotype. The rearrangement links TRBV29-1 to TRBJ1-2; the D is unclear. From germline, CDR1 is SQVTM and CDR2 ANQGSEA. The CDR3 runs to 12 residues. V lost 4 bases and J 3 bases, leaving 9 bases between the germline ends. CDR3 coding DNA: TGCAGCGTTGTGGGGTACGACTATGGCTACACCTTC. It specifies CSVVGYDYGYTF.

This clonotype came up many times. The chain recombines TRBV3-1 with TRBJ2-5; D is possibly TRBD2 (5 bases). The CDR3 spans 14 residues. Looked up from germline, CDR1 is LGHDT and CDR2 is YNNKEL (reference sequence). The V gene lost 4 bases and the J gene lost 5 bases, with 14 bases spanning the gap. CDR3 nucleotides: TGTGCCAGCAGCCCCCCCCGGCGCGGGGAGACCCAGTACTTC. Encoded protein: CASSPPRRGETQYF.

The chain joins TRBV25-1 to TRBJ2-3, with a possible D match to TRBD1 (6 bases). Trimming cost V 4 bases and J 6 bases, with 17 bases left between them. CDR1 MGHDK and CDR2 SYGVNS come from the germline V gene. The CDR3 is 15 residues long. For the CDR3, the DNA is TGTGCCAGCAGTGTGGACAGACGCCTCACGGATACGCAGTATTTT. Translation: CASSVDRRLTDTQYF.

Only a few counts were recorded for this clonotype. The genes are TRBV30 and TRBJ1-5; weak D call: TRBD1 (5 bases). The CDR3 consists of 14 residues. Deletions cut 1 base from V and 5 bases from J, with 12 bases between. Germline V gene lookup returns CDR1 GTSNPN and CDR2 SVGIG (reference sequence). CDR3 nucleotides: TGTGCCTGGAGTGATATTCAGGGTTATCAGCCCCAGCATTTT. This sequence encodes CAWSDIQGYQPQHF.

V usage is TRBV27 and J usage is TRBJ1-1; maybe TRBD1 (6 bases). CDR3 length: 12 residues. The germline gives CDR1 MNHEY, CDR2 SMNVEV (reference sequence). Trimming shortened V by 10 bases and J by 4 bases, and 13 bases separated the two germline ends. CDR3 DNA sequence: TGTGCCACCGGCAGGGGTGGCACTGAAGCTTTCTTT. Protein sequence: CATGRGGTEAFF.

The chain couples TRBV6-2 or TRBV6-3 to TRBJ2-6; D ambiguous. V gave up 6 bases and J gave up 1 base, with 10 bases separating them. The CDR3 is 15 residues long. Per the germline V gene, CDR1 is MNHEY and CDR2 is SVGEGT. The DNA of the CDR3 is TGTGCCAGCAGCCTCAGACGTTCTGGGGCCAACGTCCTGACTTTC. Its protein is CASSLRRSGANVLTF.

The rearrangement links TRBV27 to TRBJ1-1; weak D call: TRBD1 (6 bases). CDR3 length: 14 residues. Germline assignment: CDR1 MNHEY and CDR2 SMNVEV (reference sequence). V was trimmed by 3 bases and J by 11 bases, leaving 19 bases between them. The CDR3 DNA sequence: TGTGCCAGCAGTTTCTACTCGGGACACCAGGTCGCTTTCTTT. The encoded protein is CASSFYSGHQVAFF.

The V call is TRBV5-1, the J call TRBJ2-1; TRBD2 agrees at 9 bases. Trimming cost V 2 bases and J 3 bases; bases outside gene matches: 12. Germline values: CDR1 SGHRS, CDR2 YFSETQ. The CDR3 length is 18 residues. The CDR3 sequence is CASSFGDRLAGLYNEQFF. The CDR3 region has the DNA TGCGCCAGCAGCTTCGGCGATCGGCTAGCGGGGCTCTACAATGAGCAGTTCTTC.